The clone carrying this T cell receptor (beta chain) came up many times. Its specificity is unknown. These data come from a study of T cells in Graves' hyperthyroidism and ophthalmopathy. General study findings and limits: In blood, most of the thyroid clonotypes expanded above 0.001 were also present. The model made its ophthalmopathy prediction, and onset followed a median about 5.9 months later. Stable hyperthyroidism and ophthalmopathy were separated using 13 V-J signatures.

TCR beta CDR3 region amplification was performed from RNA transcripts. An initial round of RT-PCR targeting the TCR CDR3 relied on the HTBI primer set. A single record per CDR3 protein comes from TCRdb applying MiXCR to the multiplex PCR reads. The sample comprises around 600,000 distinct CDR3 sequences, just under 45% of which are singletons, and about 7.7% rests with the top ten. The V and J ends lost 3 bases and 5 bases respectively, with 11 bases between them. The CDR3 is made up of 13 amino acids. Germline V gene sequence: CDR1 SGHVS, CDR2 FQNEAQ. Diagnosis rested on symptoms, serum thyroxine and TRAb, thyroid ultrasound, and orbital computed tomography.

This sequence originates from an adult man with Graves' disease, either hyperthyroidism or ophthalmopathy (not recorded which). The chain links TRBV7-8 to TRBJ2-7; a possible D gene is TRBD2 (5 bases). The specimen sequenced was peripheral blood or thyroid tissue (not recorded which). CDR3 sequence reads: CASSLALANEQYF. CDR3 in DNA: TGTGCCAGCAGCTTGGCCCTAGCAAACGAGCAGTACTTC. Supplemented by reference TRBV7-8 and TRBJ2-7, the full variable domain reads GAGVSQSPRYKVAKRGQDVALRCDPISGHVSLFWYQQALGQGPEFLTYFQNEAQLDKSGLPSDRFFAERPEGSVSTLKIQRTQQEDSAVYLCASSLALANEQYFGPGTRLTVT.